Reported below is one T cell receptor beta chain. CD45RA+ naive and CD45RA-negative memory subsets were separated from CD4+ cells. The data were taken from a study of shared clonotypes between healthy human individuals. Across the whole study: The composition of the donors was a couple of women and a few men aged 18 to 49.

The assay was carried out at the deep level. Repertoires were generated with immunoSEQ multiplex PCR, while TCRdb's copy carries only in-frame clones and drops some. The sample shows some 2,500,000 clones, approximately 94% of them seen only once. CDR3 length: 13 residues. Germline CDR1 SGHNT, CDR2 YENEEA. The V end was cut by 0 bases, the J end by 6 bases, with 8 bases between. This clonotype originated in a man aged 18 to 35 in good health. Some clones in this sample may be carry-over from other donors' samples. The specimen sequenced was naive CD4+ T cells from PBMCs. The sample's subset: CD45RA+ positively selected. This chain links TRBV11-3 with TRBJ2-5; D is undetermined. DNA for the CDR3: TGTGCCAGCAGCTTAGATAACACGAAGACCCAGTACTTC. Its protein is CASSLDNTKTQYF.